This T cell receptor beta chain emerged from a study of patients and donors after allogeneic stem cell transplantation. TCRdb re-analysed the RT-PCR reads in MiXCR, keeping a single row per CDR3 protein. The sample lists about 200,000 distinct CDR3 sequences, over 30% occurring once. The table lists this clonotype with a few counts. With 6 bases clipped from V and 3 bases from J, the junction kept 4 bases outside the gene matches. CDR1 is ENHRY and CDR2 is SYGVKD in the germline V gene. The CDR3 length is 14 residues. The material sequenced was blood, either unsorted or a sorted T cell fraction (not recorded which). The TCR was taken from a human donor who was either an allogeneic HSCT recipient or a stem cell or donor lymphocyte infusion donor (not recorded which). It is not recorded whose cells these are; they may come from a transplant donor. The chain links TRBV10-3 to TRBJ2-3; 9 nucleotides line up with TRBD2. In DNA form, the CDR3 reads TGTGCCATCAGGGAGACTAGCGGTACAGATACGCAGTATTTT. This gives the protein CAIRETSGTDTQYF.